The sequence of this TCR beta chain was determined in a study of OX40 agonist ivuxolimab in advanced cancers. Study as a whole: Among those enrolled, mean age was roughly 62 years (range roughly 20 to 79) and about 81% were male.

Overall study results and limits: Antigen specificity remained undetermined for the expanded peripheral T cells.

Baseline, cycle 4 day 1, and cycle 7 day 1 were the blood sampling points. V was trimmed by 5 bases and J by 6 bases, leaving 18 bases between them. The CDR3 spans 14 residues. Some clones are missing from TCRdb's copy, which holds only in-frame ones; the method was immunoSEQ multiplex PCR. Here the sample spans 55,000 to 65,000 clones, about 80% being singletons. A note on this clone: Its antigen is not identified.

This TCR derives from an adult with an advanced solid tumor such as melanoma, head and neck, liver or kidney cancer. The V call is TRBV5-3, the J call TRBJ2-7, with D perhaps being TRBD1 or TRBD2 (5 bases each). TRBV5-3 is sorted into the ORF group, with uncertain function. The sample consisted of CD4+ or CD8+ T cells sorted from blood, taken in a trial of the OX40 agonist ivuxolimab. The CDR3, as DNA: TGTGCCAGAAGTGAGGGCTCTGGGGGAAGCGAGCAGTACTTC. Its protein product is CARSEGSGGSEQYF.